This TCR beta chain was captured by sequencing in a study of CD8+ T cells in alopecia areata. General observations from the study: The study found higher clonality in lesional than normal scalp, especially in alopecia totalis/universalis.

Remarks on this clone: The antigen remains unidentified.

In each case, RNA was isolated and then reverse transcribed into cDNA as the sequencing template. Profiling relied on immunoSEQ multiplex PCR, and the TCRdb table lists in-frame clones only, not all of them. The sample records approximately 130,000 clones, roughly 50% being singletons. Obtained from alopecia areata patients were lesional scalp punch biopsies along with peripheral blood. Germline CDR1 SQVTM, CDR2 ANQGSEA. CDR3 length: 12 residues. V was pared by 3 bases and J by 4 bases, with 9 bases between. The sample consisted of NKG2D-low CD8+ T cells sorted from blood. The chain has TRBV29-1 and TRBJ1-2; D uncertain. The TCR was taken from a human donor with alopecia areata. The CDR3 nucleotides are TGCAGCGTTGATCCCTCTCCCTATGGCTACACCTTC. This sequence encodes CSVDPSPYGYTF.